The 16 T cell receptor beta chains given below trace back to one sample, sequenced in a study of T cells in Graves' hyperthyroidism and ophthalmopathy. TCR beta CDR3 region amplification was performed from RNA transcripts. The HTBI primer set served for first-round RT-PCR of the TCR CDR3. Each CDR3 protein is one row after TCRdb ran MiXCR on the multiplex PCR reads. The sample carries hundreds of thousands of distinct CDR3 sequences, roughly an eighth recorded once. The sample was blood. These receptors all come from a woman aged 40 to 49 with Graves' ophthalmopathy.

This clonotype was observed at least ten times. V is TRBV5-1 and J is TRBJ2-7; no reliable D call. Trimming left V 0 bases short and J 5 bases short, with 15 bases between. This CDR3 contains 15 residues. The germline gives CDR1 SGHRS, CDR2 YFSETQ. The CDR3 bases are TGCGCCAGCAGCTTGGATTTAAACGCCAAACACGAGCAGTACTTC. Amino acids: CASSLDLNAKHEQYF.

In its sample, this clonotype was seen a few times. The chain joins TRBV20-1 to TRBJ2-7, with unresolved D. The V and J ends lost 4 bases and 4 bases respectively, with 17 bases between them. CDR3 length equals 14 residues. CDR1 is DFQATT and CDR2 is SNEGSKA in the germline V gene (reference sequence). CDR3 coding DNA: TGCAGTGCTACCCCCATGACGGGTGCATACGAGCAGTACTTC. It yields the protein CSATPMTGAYEQYF.

The table lists this clonotype with many counts. The V call is TRBV6-1, the J call TRBJ2-2, with 7 bases matching TRBD2. The CDR3 is 15 amino acids. CDR1 is MNHNS and CDR2 is SASEGT in the germline V gene. V lost 5 bases to trimming and J lost 2 bases; unmatched junction nucleotides: 5. The CDR3 bases are TGTGCCAGCAGTTGGGAGACTAGCAACACCGGGGAGCTGTTTTTT. It specifies CASSWETSNTGELFF.

This clonotype was counted a few times. The chain is built from TRBV3-1 and TRBJ1-1, with D unresolved. The CDR3 sequence is 14 residues long. Trimming took off 4 bases at V and 6 bases at J, with 15 bases between the two ends. CDR1 LGHDT and CDR2 YNNKEL come from the germline V gene (reference sequence). The CDR3 is CASSPRAGFAEAFF. The CDR3 DNA reads as TGTGCCAGCAGCCCGCGGGCGGGCTTCGCTGAAGCTTTCTTT.

This clonotype was detected ten times or more. The chain is built from TRBV19 and TRBJ1-1, with D possibly TRBD1 on 5 matching bases. The germline V gene encodes CDR1 LNHDA and CDR2 SQIVND (reference sequence). The CDR3 totals 14 residues. V was clipped by 6 bases and J by 2 bases, with 13 bases between them. This CDR3 is CASRAGWGNTEAFF. The DNA for the CDR3 is TGTGCCAGTAGGGCCGGCTGGGGCAACACTGAAGCTTTCTTT.

This clonotype appeared many times. The chain uses TRBV20-1 and TRBJ2-5, with a tentative D call TRBD2 (6 bases). This CDR3 region has 12 residues. The germline V and J ends were trimmed by 3 bases and 5 bases, with 10 bases remaining between them. Germline CDR1 reads DFQATT; CDR2 reads SNEGSKA (reference sequence). The CDR3 DNA reads TGCAGTGCTAGCCGGGGGAGGGAGACCCAGTACTTC. This gives the protein CSASRGRETQYF.

A note on this clonotype: An end of the junction differs from the germline gene, which may be a read error. The chain couples TRBV4-1 to TRBJ1-1, with D perhaps matching TRBD1 (5 bases). The CDR3 is 16 amino acids. Germline CDR1 reads MGHRA; CDR2 reads YSYEKL. The CDR3, as DNA: TGTGCCAGCTCCGCCCTCGGGGGGGGAAAGAACACTGAAGCTTTCTTT. Translated, it gives CASSALGGGKNTEAFF.

This rearrangement joins TRBV11-1 to TRBJ1-2, with D possibly TRBD1 on 6 matching bases. This CDR3 region has 13 residues. Germline values: CDR1 SGHAT, CDR2 FQDESV (reference sequence). V lost 4 bases and J lost 8, with 14 bases in between. CDR3 nucleotide sequence: TGTGCCAGCAGCTCACAGGGAGCCTCCGGCTACACCTTC. Translating gives CASSSQGASGYTF.

This clonotype was seen a few times. The rearrangement uses TRBV10-3 and TRBJ2-1; D possibly uses TRBD1 or TRBD2 (5 bases each). Per germline, CDR1 ENHRY and CDR2 SYGVKD. The CDR3 runs to 13 residues. V was cut by 3 bases and J by 7 bases, with 10 bases left in between. The DNA of the CDR3 is TGTGCCATCAGTGAAGAGGGGTTGAATGAGCAGTTCTTC. The encoded protein is CAISEEGLNEQFF.

This clonotype was picked up many times. The chain joins TRBV2 to TRBJ2-7, with D tentatively TRBD2 (6 bases). This CDR3 region has 13 residues. Trimming took 4 bases from V and 2 from J, leaving 9 bases between them. CDR1 and CDR2 (germline): SNHLY, FYNNEI. CDR3 nucleotide sequence: TGTGCCAGCAGTGGAGAGCGGGCCTACGAGCAGTACTTC. Residues: CASSGERAYEQYF.

This clonotype was seen more than once but under ten times. Being one base from a much bigger clone, this may be a read error. DNA of the CDR3: TGCGCCAGCAGCGGTAGGGGGACAGACACAGATACGCAGTATTTT. Protein product: CASSGRGTDTDTQYF. The chain uses TRBV5-1 and TRBJ2-3, with 7 bases fitting TRBD1. J lost 2 bases, V lost 4 bases, and 7 bases had no gene match. CDR1 is SGHRS, CDR2 YFSETQ, per germline. The CDR3 sequence is 15 residues long. The whole variable domain, remainder taken from reference TRBV5-1 and TRBJ2-3, is KAGVTQTPRYLIKTRGQQVTLSCSPISGHRSVSWYQQTPGQGLQFLFEYFSETQRNKGNFPGRFSGRQFSNSRSEMNVSTLELGDSALYLCASSGRGTDTDTQYFGPGTRLTVL.

This clonotype was seen a handful of times. The V gene is TRBV7-9, the J gene TRBJ1-6; 8 nucleotides agree with TRBD1. The CDR3 contains 15 residues. Germline V lookup: CDR1 SEHNR, CDR2 FQNEAQ (reference sequence). Unmatched junction bases numbered 10, after V lost 10 bases and J lost 5 bases. The CDR3, as DNA: TGTGCCACCCAGGGGGCCGCCCGCCATAATTCACCCCTCCACTTT. Amino acids: CATQGAARHNSPLHF.

This clonotype was seen ten or more times. This chain links TRBV20-1 with TRBJ2-5, with 9 nucleotides matching TRBD2. The CDR3 has 15 residues. Per germline, CDR1 DFQATT and CDR2 SNEGSKA (reference sequence). The junction had 12 bases not matched to a gene; V was cut back by 3 bases and J by 7 bases. Here the CDR3 reads CSASVPSGDLMTQYF. Here the CDR3 DNA reads TGCAGTGCTAGCGTCCCTAGCGGGGACCTCATGACCCAGTACTTC.

The chain joins TRBV28 to TRBJ2-1, with 9 bases aligning to TRBD2. The CDR3 has 13 residues. CDR1 MDHEN and CDR2 SYDVKM come from the germline V gene. The J segment lost 16 bases and the V segment lost 5 bases, leaving 12 bases of the junction unmatched. The CDR3 DNA reads TGTGCCAGCAGTATTCTAGCGGGGATGGGTTTTTTCTTC. Encoded protein: CASSILAGMGFFF.

This clonotype has a count of ten or more. CDR3 coding DNA: TGTGCCACCAGTGATTTGGAGGGACAGGGCACAGATACGCAGTATTTT. Residues: CATSDLEGQGTDTQYF. The chain recombines TRBV24-1 with TRBJ2-3; TRBD1 aligns across 8 bases. The CDR3 runs 16 residues. The ends lost 0 bases at V and 1 base at J; junction bases unmatched: 2. Germline-derived CDR1 and CDR2 are KGHDR and SFDVKD.

The gene calls are TRBV4-1 and TRBJ2-7, with 12 bases that match TRBD2. V shed 4 bases, J shed 2 bases, and the junction held 3 bases outside the gene matches. This CDR3 contains 15 residues. Looked up from germline, CDR1 is MGHRA and CDR2 is YSYEKL. The CDR3 DNA reads TGCGCCAGCAGCCGACTAGCGGGGGCCACCTACGAGCAGTACTTC. Amino acid sequence: CASSRLAGATYEQYF.